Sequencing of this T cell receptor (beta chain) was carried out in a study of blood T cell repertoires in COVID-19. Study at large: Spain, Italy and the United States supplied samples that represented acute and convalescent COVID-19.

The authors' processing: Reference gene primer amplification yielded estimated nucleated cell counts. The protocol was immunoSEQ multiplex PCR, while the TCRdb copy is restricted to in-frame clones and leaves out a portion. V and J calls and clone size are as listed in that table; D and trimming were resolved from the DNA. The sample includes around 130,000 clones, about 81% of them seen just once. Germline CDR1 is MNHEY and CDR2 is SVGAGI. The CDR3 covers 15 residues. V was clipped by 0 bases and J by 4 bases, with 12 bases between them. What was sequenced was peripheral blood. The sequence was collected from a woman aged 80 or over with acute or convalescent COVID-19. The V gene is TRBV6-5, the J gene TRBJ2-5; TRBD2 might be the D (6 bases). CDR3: CASSYSRRGGETQYF. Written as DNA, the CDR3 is TGTGCCAGCAGTTACTCTCGTAGGGGAGGAGAGACCCAGTACTTC.